These 13 T cell receptor beta chains were sequenced from one sample in a study of cytomegalovirus exposure and HLA in healthy donors. In the PCR, 60 Vbeta and 13 Jbeta primers were used. Produced via immunoSEQ multiplex PCR; TCRdb's table is partial and in-frame only. This sample yields about 110,000 clones, of which just under 70% are seen a single time; 5.4% belongs to the top ten. Source material: PBMCs. The receptor source for this set is a woman between 65 and 79 years old in good health and CMV-seropositive.

This rearrangement joins TRBV5-1 to TRBJ2-5; TRBD2 matches at 7 bases. V shed 5 bases and J 2 bases; nucleotides not matched to a gene: 3. Germline lookup yields CDR1 SGHRS and CDR2 YFSETQ. The CDR3 sequence is 13 residues long. This CDR3 is CASRWTSQETQYF. The DNA of the CDR3 is TGCGCCAGCAGATGGACTAGTCAAGAGACCCAGTACTTC.

This chain uses TRBV18 with TRBJ2-1; no firm D call. The germline V and J ends were trimmed by 0 bases and 0 bases, with 9 bases remaining between them. This CDR3 has 16 residues. Germline CDR1 reads KGHSH; CDR2 reads LQKENI. The CDR3, as DNA: TGTGCCAGCTCACCACCGAGCCGCTCCTCCTACAATGAGCAGTTCTTC. It yields the protein CASSPPSRSSYNEQFF.

There are a few counts of this clone. The chain combines TRBV5-1 with TRBJ1-2; 9 positions agree with TRBD1. Trimming removed 3 bases from V and 8 bases from J; junction bases left unmatched: 11. The CDR3 covers 15 residues. Looked up from germline, CDR1 is SGHRS and CDR2 is YFSETQ. The CDR3 nucleotides are TGCGCCAGCAGCTCATCTCCCGGGACAGGGCAAGGCTACACCTTC. Its translation is CASSSSPGTGQGYTF. Complete variable domain (other parts from reference TRBV5-1 and TRBJ1-2): KAGVTQTPRYLIKTRGQQVTLSCSPISGHRSVSWYQQTPGQGLQFLFEYFSETQRNKGNFPGRFSGRQFSNSRSEMNVSTLELGDSALYLCASSSSPGTGQGYTFGSGTRLTVV.

This chain connects TRBV6-6 to TRBJ2-1; TRBD2 aligns across 13 bases. Germline values: CDR1 MNHNY, CDR2 SVGAGI (reference sequence). With 5 bases clipped from V and 8 bases from J, the junction kept 9 bases outside the gene matches. The CDR3 is 16 amino acids. The CDR3 here is CASSPGGLAGRDEQFF. CDR3 bases: TGTGCCAGCAGTCCGGGGGGACTAGCGGGACGCGATGAGCAGTTCTTC.

The CDR3 DNA is TGTGCCAGCAGCCAAGAGTCAGCGGGGGCCAACAATGAGCAGTTCTTC. Its translation is CASSQESAGANNEQFF. The chain has TRBV4-2 and TRBJ2-1; 8 nucleotides match TRBD2. The CDR3 has 16 amino acids. Germline V gene lookup returns CDR1 LGHNA and CDR2 YNFKEQ. After removal of 0 bases from V and 5 bases from J, the junction contained 6 bases not matched to a gene.

The chain couples TRBV6-5 to TRBJ1-3; possible D gene TRBD1, 5 bases. The germline V gene has CDR1 MNHEY and CDR2 SVGAGI. The CDR3 is 15 residues long. V dropped 0 bases and J dropped 0 bases, with 6 bases sitting between them. The chain's CDR3 is CASSYSGLSGNTIYF. CDR3 DNA: TGTGCCAGCAGTTACTCGGGACTCTCTGGAAACACCATATATTTT.

The chain joins TRBV7-9 to TRBJ2-1; 8 bases fit TRBD1. The germline V gene encodes CDR1 SEHNR and CDR2 FQNEAQ (reference sequence). CDR3 length: 15 amino acids. The junction had 2 bases not matched to a gene; V was cut back by 4 bases and J by 0 bases. This CDR3 reads CASSSTGGSYNEQFF. CDR3 nucleotides: TGTGCCAGCAGCTCTACAGGGGGCTCCTACAATGAGCAGTTCTTC.

This clone has just a few counts. The gene calls are TRBV7-9 and TRBJ2-5, with unresolved D. The CDR3 extends over 14 amino acids. Per the germline V gene, CDR1 is SEHNR and CDR2 is FQNEAQ (reference sequence). Trimming took off 1 base at V and 1 base at J, with 7 bases between the two ends. Here the CDR3 DNA reads TGTGCCAGCAGCTTAGGCGGCAGCCAAGAGACCCAGTACTTC. This sequence encodes CASSLGGSQETQYF.

Turning to this clone: The junction departs from germline at one end; a sequencing error may be responsible. The V gene is TRBV7-7, the J gene TRBJ2-3; the D is unclear. The CDR3 has 13 amino acids. CDR1 and CDR2 from the germline V gene are SSHAT and FNYEAQ (reference sequence). The CDR3 loop reads CASSLTPTDTQYF. The CDR3 region has the DNA TGTGCTAGCAGCCTAACGCCCACAGATACGCAGTATTTT.

The table lists this clone with a few counts. J is TRBJ2-2 and V is TRBV19, with 11 positions matching TRBD2. There are 15 residues in the CDR3. The V gene's germline CDR1 is LNHDA and CDR2 SQIVND (reference sequence). With V trimmed by 8 bases and J by 5 bases, 7 bases remained unmatched. CDR3 region: CASGIAGGQTGELFF. CDR3 DNA sequence: TGTGCCAGTGGAATAGCGGGGGGGCAAACCGGGGAGCTGTTTTTT.

The rearrangement links TRBV9 to TRBJ1-1, with 7 bases lining up with TRBD1. The CDR3 loop spans 14 amino acids. Germline V lookup: CDR1 SGDLS, CDR2 YYNGEE. V dropped 4 bases and J dropped 5; count of bases not matched to a gene: 8. CDR3 sequence (DNA): TGTGCCAGCAGCCCGCGACAGGGCTTGACTGAAGCTTTCTTT. Translation: CASSPRQGLTEAFF.

V is TRBV18 and J is TRBJ1-3, with 8 nucleotides matching TRBD1. V trimming: 2 bases; J trimming: 4 bases; junction bases outside the gene matches: 1. Germline V gene sequence: CDR1 KGHSH, CDR2 LQKENI. The CDR3 has 14 amino acids. CDR3 region: CASSPTGGGNTIYF. The DNA for the CDR3 is TGTGCCAGCTCACCAACAGGGGGAGGAAACACCATATATTTT.

The J gene is TRBJ2-3, the V gene TRBV29-1; D is perhaps TRBD1 (6 bases). Germline lookup yields CDR1 SQVTM and CDR2 ANQGSEA. The V end was cut by 1 base, the J end by 3 bases, with 8 bases between. The CDR3 extends over 13 amino acids. In DNA form, the CDR3 reads TGCAGCGTTGAAGGAGACAGGACAGATACGCAGTATTTT. Protein product: CSVEGDRTDTQYF.